This TCR beta chain was recorded in a study of shared clonotypes between healthy human individuals. Produced via immunoSEQ multiplex PCR; TCRdb's table is partial and in-frame only. The sample consists of 520,000 or so clones, 79% of them appearing once. Between the trimmed V and J ends, which lost 5 bases and 3 bases, there was a span of 23 bases. The CDR3 is 17 amino acids. Looked up from germline, CDR1 is SGHNT and CDR2 is YYREEE (reference sequence). The sequenced sample consisted of PBMCs. The chain couples TRBV5-4 to TRBJ1-2; D is unresolved. This clonotype was obtained from a woman between 40 and 55 years old in good health. Some clones in this sample may be carry-over from other donors' samples. The CDR3 here is CASRHKPGDPLDYGYTF. In nucleotides, the CDR3 is TGTGCCAGCAGACACAAGCCGGGCGACCCCCTTGACTATGGCTACACCTTC.